A selection of T cell receptor beta chains follows, all from one sample in a study of cytomegalovirus exposure and HLA in healthy donors. The table came from immunoSEQ multiplex PCR; TCRdb's copy has only in-frame clones and leaves some out. This sample yields approximately 100,000 clones, of which approximately 72% are seen a single time; roughly 3% belongs to the top ten. Sequencing used PBMCs. All receptors come from a woman in her forties or fifties in good health and CMV-seronegative. CDR3s include the opening cysteine and the closing phenylalanine or tryptophan. A D gene is named only where the DNA matches it firmly. Rows may omit the clone size; those that give it use once, few, many or a size class.

V,J,D,size,DNA,CDR3
TRBV29-1,TRBJ1-5,.,.,TGCAGCGTTGAACAGGGTAAGGATCAGCCCCAGCATTTT,CSVEQGKDQPQHF
TRBV5-6,TRBJ1-5,.,.,TGTGCCAGCAGTTTGCTTGGGACTCCTAGCAATCAGCCCCAGCATTTT,CASSLLGTPSNQPQHF
TRBV7-9,TRBJ2-1,.,.,TGTGCCAGCAGCTCCCCTAGTGCGGCTAGAGAGCAGTTCTTC,CASSSPSAAREQFF
TRBV7-8,TRBJ2-7,TRBD2,.,TGTGCCAGCAGCTCCGCCGGGGGGATATTCTCCTACGAGCAGTACTTC,CASSSAGGIFSYEQYF
TRBV19,TRBJ1-4,TRBD1,.,TGTGCCAGTAGTGAGCTGACAGGGTATGAAAAACTGTTTTTT,CASSELTGYEKLFF
TRBV28,TRBJ2-7,.,.,TGTGCCAGCAGATCTTACTCCTACGAGCAGTACTTC,CASRSYSYEQYF
TRBV6-5,TRBJ1-5,.,.,TGTGCCACCGCCGCGGGGTGGACCTCCAATCAGCCCCAGCATTTT,CATAAGWTSNQPQHF
TRBV15,TRBJ2-7,TRBD2,once,TGTGCCACCAGCAGACTAGGACTAGCGGGACCCTACGAGCAGTACTTC,CATSRLGLAGPYEQYF
TRBV14,TRBJ1-2,.,.,TGTGCCAGCAGCCCATCGACAGACTATGGCTACACCTTC,CASSPSTDYGYTF
TRBV28,TRBJ2-4,TRBD2,.,TGTGCCAGCAGATCGGGACTAGCCCCAAACATTCAGTACTTC,CASRSGLAPNIQYF
TRBV10-3,TRBJ2-5,.,few,TGTGCCACCCAGGTGAGAGACCAAGAGACCCAGTACTTC,CATQVRDQETQYF
TRBV5-6,TRBJ2-1,TRBD1,.,TGTGCCAGCAGCCCCCGGGACAGGGGTTACAATGAGCAGTTCTTC,CASSPRDRGYNEQFF
TRBV7-9,TRBJ1-2,.,.,TGTGCCAGCAGCGCCTGGCCCTATGGCTACACCTTC,CASSAWPYGYTF
TRBV5-5,TRBJ2-7,TRBD1,.,TGTGCCAGCAGCCAACAAGCCGGGACAGGTTCTTACGAGCAGTACTTC,CASSQQAGTGSYEQYF
TRBV18,TRBJ2-2,TRBD1,.,TGTGCCAGCTCACCACCGACAGGGGTCGACACCGGGGAGCTGTTTTTT,CASSPPTGVDTGELFF
TRBV6-6,TRBJ2-7,TRBD1,few,TGTGCCAGCACCCGGACAGGGGGCTCCTACGAGCAGTACTTC,CASTRTGGSYEQYF
TRBV7-9,TRBJ2-7,TRBD1,few,TGTGCCAGCAGCTCGCCAACAGGGGTCTCCTACGAGCAGTACTTC,CASSSPTGVSYEQYF
TRBV10-3,TRBJ2-2,.,.,TGTGCCATCGGGGGGACCGGGAACACCGGGGAGCTGTTTTTT,CAIGGTGNTGELFF
TRBV19,TRBJ1-2,TRBD1,few,TGTGCCAGTAGTACAGGGACAGGGGGCAACTATGGCTACACCTTC,CASSTGTGGNYGYTF
TRBV28,TRBJ2-7,.,few,TGTGCCAGCAGTCACAGACCCTACGAGCAGTACTTC,CASSHRPYEQYF
TRBV7-8,TRBJ2-5,.,.,TGTGCCAGCAGCAAGCAGGTGACCAGGTGGGAGACCCAGTACTTC,CASSKQVTRWETQYF
TRBV5-5,TRBJ1-1,.,.,TGTGCCAGCAGAAGAACAGTAAACACTGAAGCTTTCTTT,CASRRTVNTEAFF
TRBV18,TRBJ2-1,TRBD2,few,TGTGCCAGCTCACGGCAAACTAGGGAGGGTGAGCAGTTCTTC,CASSRQTREGEQFF
TRBV7-9,TRBJ1-6,.,.,TGTGCCAGCAGCTTAGATATGGAGGGATCACCCCTCCACTTT,CASSLDMEGSPLHF
TRBV6-5,TRBJ2-2,.,.,TGTGCCACCAGGGTGGCGGCCGGGGAGCTGTTTTTT,CATRVAAGELFF
TRBV18,TRBJ2-7,TRBD2,.,TGTGCCAGCTCACCCGGGACTACCAAGTACGAGCAGTACTTC,CASSPGTTKYEQYF
TRBV5-8,TRBJ2-3,TRBD2,few,TGTGCCAGCAGCAGCGGGAGGAGCGCGACAGATACGCAGTATTTT,CASSSGRSATDTQYF
TRBV19,TRBJ2-2,.,.,TGTGCCAGTAGTATAGGGAGGAGGAATAACCCCGGGGAGCTGTTTTTT,CASSIGRRNNPGELFF
TRBV19,TRBJ1-1,.,.,TGTGCCAGTAGTATACGGGGAGAAGCTTTCTTT,CASSIRGEAFF
TRBV14,TRBJ1-1,TRBD1,.,TGTGCCAGCAGCCTATACAGGGGATGGAGCACTGAAGCTTTCTTT,CASSLYRGWSTEAFF
TRBV5-1,TRBJ1-2,TRBD1,.,TGCGCCAGCAACCGACAGGGTTCTAACTATGGCTACACCTTC,CASNRQGSNYGYTF
TRBV4-1,TRBJ1-6,.,.,TGCGCCAGCAGCTCACCGGCGGGGGTCCGGTCACCCCTCCACTTT,CASSSPAGVRSPLHF
TRBV28,TRBJ2-7,TRBD1,.,TGTGCCAGCAGTTTAGGGGGACAGGCCTACGAGCAGTACTTC,CASSLGGQAYEQYF
TRBV27,TRBJ2-2,TRBD2,.,TGTGCCAGCAGGACTAGCGGGAGGGCCTTGGGTGGCACCGGGGAGCTGTTTTTT,CASRTSGRALGGTGELFF
TRBV28,TRBJ2-7,.,.,TGTGCCAGCAGACCCCCACAGACAGACGAGCAGTACTTC,CASRPPQTDEQYF
TRBV13,TRBJ2-1,.,.,TGTGCCAGCAGCCTATTTATTGACTCCTACAATGAGCAGTTCTTC,CASSLFIDSYNEQFF
TRBV6-1,TRBJ1-1,TRBD1,.,TGTGCCAGCAGTGATGGACAGGAATTGTGGAGGACTGAAGCTTTCTTT,CASSDGQELWRTEAFF